The 21 T cell receptor beta chains below were found in one sample sequenced in a study of cytomegalovirus exposure and HLA in healthy donors (TCRdb year 2017). Library preparation used the immunoSEQ multiplex PCR assay. The multiplex PCR relied on a mix of 60 forward primers for TCR Vbeta segments and 13 reverse primers for TCR Jbeta segments. Not all clones reach the TCRdb copy of this immuneACCESS table, which keeps in-frame sequences only. Checked studies attribute under half of the gap to unresolved V genes and leave the rest unexplained. This sample has 100,000 to 150,000 clones in its table, and about 80% of those were observed once. Of the sample, 1.5% is held by the ten largest clones. Sequences were obtained from PBMCs. The receptors were sampled from a woman younger than 35 in good health and CMV-seronegative.

J is TRBJ1-2 and V is TRBV7-9, with D maybe TRBD1 (5 bases). Germline V gene sequence: CDR1 SEHNR, CDR2 FQNEAQ (reference sequence). This CDR3 spans 11 amino acids. The V and J ends lost 5 bases and 9 bases respectively, with 10 bases between them. CDR3 sequence (DNA): TGTGCCAGCAGCATAGGGACTAGCTACACCTTC. As protein: CASSIGTSYTF. Complete variable domain (other parts from reference TRBV7-9 and TRBJ1-2): DTGVSQNPRHKITKRGQNVTFRCDPISEHNRLYWYRQTLGQGPEFLTYFQNEAQLEKSRLLSDRFSAERPKGSFSTLEIQRTEQGDSAMYLCASSIGTSYTFGSGTRLTVV.

The table lists this clone with a few counts. The genes are TRBV7-2 and TRBJ2-5, with a tentative D call TRBD1 (6 bases). The germline V gene has CDR1 SGHTA and CDR2 FQGNSA. V dropped 7 bases and J dropped 2 bases, with 17 bases sitting between them. The CDR3 loop spans 15 amino acids. The CDR3 DNA reads TGTGCCAGCACCCAACCTGGGCAGGGGCAAGAGACCCAGTACTTC. Encoded protein: CASTQPGQGQETQYF.

The chain couples TRBV11-3 to TRBJ1-1; D is undetermined. V was cut by 1 base and J by 1 base, with 7 bases left in between. This CDR3 spans 14 amino acids. Germline V gene data show CDR1 as SGHNT and CDR2 as YENEEA. The CDR3 nucleotides read TGTGCCAGCAGCTTAGTAGAGTGGAACACTGAAGCTTTCTTT. Its translation is CASSLVEWNTEAFF. The whole variable domain, filled in from reference TRBV11-3 and TRBJ1-1, reads EAGVVQSPRYKIIEKKQPVAFWCNPISGHNTLYWYLQNLGQGPELLIRYENEEAVDDSQLPKDRFSAERLKGVDSTLKIQPAELGDSAVYLCASSLVEWNTEAFFGQGTRLTVV.

The rearrangement joins TRBV19 to TRBJ2-7; D might be TRBD2 (5 bases). Germline assignment: CDR1 LNHDA and CDR2 SQIVND (reference sequence). V lost 5 bases and J lost 4, with 9 bases in between. The CDR3 has 12 amino acids. DNA of the CDR3: TGTGCCAGTAGTGGAGGCAGGTACGAGCAGTACTTC. It codes for CASSGGRYEQYF.

V usage is TRBV5-4 and J usage is TRBJ2-1, with TRBD2 matching 10 bases. The CDR3 is made up of 16 amino acids. V was pared by 1 base and J by 4 bases, with 5 bases of the junction left unmatched. Germline lookup yields CDR1 SGHNT and CDR2 YYREEE (reference sequence). CDR3 sequence (DNA): TGTGCCAGCAGCTTGAAGGCTAGCGGGAGTTACAATGAGCAGTTCTTC. It is translated as CASSLKASGSYNEQFF.

The chain is built from TRBV5-1 and TRBJ1-3; D is possibly TRBD1 (5 bases). Germline CDR1 is SGHRS and CDR2 is YFSETQ. V shed 5 bases and J shed 9 bases, with 18 bases lying between them. This CDR3 is 14 amino acids long. The CDR3 DNA is TGCGCCAGCAGGCTCAGTTCGGGGGTCGGCACCATATATTTT. Protein sequence: CASRLSSGVGTIYF.

This sequence joins TRBV21-1 and TRBJ2-7; the D segment call TRBD2 is taken from the table without a DNA check. TRBV21-1 is marked as a pseudogene. The CDR3 has 14 amino acids. CDR3 in DNA: TGTGCCAGCAGCCTGGACGGGAACTCCTACGAGCAGTACTTC. It specifies CASSLDGNSYEQYF.

The gene calls are TRBV5-1 and TRBJ1-1; 10 bases are shared with TRBD1. The trim removed 6 bases at V and 0 bases at J, leaving 5 bases unmatched. The germline V gene has CDR1 SGHRS and CDR2 YFSETQ. This CDR3 contains 15 residues. CDR3 bases: TGCGCCAGCAAAGGACAGGGGGGAATGAACACTGAAGCTTTCTTT. Amino acid sequence: CASKGQGGMNTEAFF.

The chain combines TRBV4-1 with TRBJ1-1; D uncertain. Per germline, CDR1 MGHRA and CDR2 YSYEKL. This CDR3 is built from 12 residues. Trimming cost V 4 bases and J 10 bases, with 13 bases left between them. The CDR3, as DNA: TGCGCCAGCAGCCTTGTTACAGCTGGAGCTTTCTTT. It codes for CASSLVTAGAFF.

V usage is TRBV15 and J usage is TRBJ2-3, with TRBD2 identical over 9 bases. This CDR3 is built from 15 residues. After removal of 4 bases from V and 2 bases from J, the junction contained 4 bases not matched to a gene. From germline, CDR1 is LNHNV and CDR2 YYDKDF (reference sequence). CDR3 coding DNA: TGTGCCACCAGCATTCAGCGGGGGGCCACAGATACGCAGTATTTT. It translates to CATSIQRGATDTQYF.

This clone has more than one count but fewer than ten. The gene calls are TRBV4-1 and TRBJ2-3; D is perhaps TRBD2 (6 bases). Germline V gene sequence: CDR1 MGHRA, CDR2 YSYEKL. Trimming shortened V by 6 bases and J by 4 bases, and 17 bases separated the two germline ends. This CDR3 spans 15 amino acids. The CDR3 bases are TGCGCCAGCAGTGAAACCGGGACTGGGGCAGATACGCAGTATTTT. It translates to CASSETGTGADTQYF.

The genes are TRBV6-1 and TRBJ1-3; tentative D call: TRBD1 (5 bases). The length of the CDR3 is 14 residues. Deletions cut 6 bases from V and 0 bases from J, with 9 bases between. CDR1 and CDR2 (germline): MNHNS, SASEGT. CDR3 sequence: CASRTDNSGNTIYF. In DNA form, the CDR3 reads TGTGCCAGCAGAACGGACAACTCTGGAAACACCATATATTTT.

This chain connects TRBV29-1 to TRBJ2-7; TRBD2 might be the D (5 bases). V was trimmed by 4 bases and J by 2 bases, leaving 9 bases between them. The CDR3 is 12 amino acids. In germline, CDR1 is SQVTM, CDR2 ANQGSEA. The CDR3 loop is CSVGPGTYEQYF. The CDR3 DNA is TGCAGCGTTGGTCCGGGGACCTACGAGCAGTACTTC.

V usage is TRBV6-1 and J usage is TRBJ2-3; 7 nucleotides agree with TRBD1. The CDR3 length is 15 residues. The J segment lost 4 bases and the V segment lost 1 base, leaving 5 bases of the junction unmatched. Germline CDR1 and CDR2: MNHNS and SASEGT. CDR3 loop: CASSEGRGGADTQYF. DNA of the CDR3: TGTGCCAGCAGTGAAGGGAGAGGGGGCGCAGATACGCAGTATTTT.

V gene TRBV7-3 combines with J gene TRBJ2-7; D gene ambiguous. Germline loops: CDR1 SGHTA, CDR2 FQGTGA. The ends were cut back, 1 base at V and 5 bases at J, with 6 bases in the middle. The CDR3 extends over 12 amino acids. The CDR3 bases are TGTGCCAGCAGCTTAATTGAGAACGAGCAGTACTTC. Protein product: CASSLIENEQYF.

This clone has just a few counts. This sequence joins TRBV25-1 and TRBJ2-3; unclear D gene. The germline CDR1 and CDR2 sequences are MGHDK and SYGVNS. V lost 7 bases, J lost 6 bases, and 14 bases lay in between. This CDR3 spans 13 amino acids. The DNA of the CDR3 is TGTGCCAGCATCCCCCTAGGTGGCGATACGCAGTATTTT. Amino acids: CASIPLGGDTQYF.

This clone was seen a handful of times. The gene calls are TRBV14 and TRBJ2-7; D is unclear. V shed 4 bases and J shed 7 bases, with 14 bases lying between them. Per germline, CDR1 SGHDN and CDR2 FVKESK. The CDR3 is made up of 13 amino acids. The CDR3 bases are TGTGCCAGCAGCCTCTCGACCCGCGGTGAGCAGTACTTC. It codes for CASSLSTRGEQYF.

The rearrangement links TRBV18 to TRBJ1-2; possible D gene TRBD1, 6 bases. Germline assignment: CDR1 KGHSH and CDR2 LQKENI. CDR3 length: 15 amino acids. V was cut by 7 bases and J by 4 bases, with 19 bases left in between. Written as DNA, the CDR3 is TGTGCCAGCTTCATCGAAGCCAGGGGCCTCTATGGCTACACCTTC. Its protein is CASFIEARGLYGYTF.

The table lists this clone with a few counts. The V call is TRBV6-5, the J call TRBJ1-4, with 9 positions matching TRBD1. Per germline, CDR1 MNHEY and CDR2 SVGAGI. The CDR3 spans 15 residues. J lost 5 bases, V lost 6 bases, and 7 bases had no gene match. This chain's CDR3 is CASRPDRGGNEKLFF. The CDR3 bases are TGTGCCAGCAGGCCCGACAGGGGGGGAAATGAAAAACTGTTTTTT.

This clone was counted a single time. J is TRBJ1-1 and V is TRBV10-3, with 12 bases lining up with TRBD1. V lost 2 bases, J lost 0 bases, and 7 bases stayed unmatched. The CDR3 is 18 amino acids. The V gene's germline CDR1 is ENHRY and CDR2 SYGVKD. This CDR3 is CAISEEPGQGALNTEAFF. In DNA form, the CDR3 reads TGTGCCATCAGTGAGGAACCGGGACAGGGGGCTTTGAACACTGAAGCTTTCTTT.

This clone occurred a few times. J is TRBJ2-7 and V is TRBV14, with D possibly being TRBD2 (6 bases). Trimming shortened V by 10 bases and J by 5 bases, and 21 bases separated the two germline ends. CDR3 length equals 14 residues. Germline lookup yields CDR1 SGHDN and CDR2 FVKESK. In nucleotides, the CDR3 is TGTGCCACCCGTTCGGGGGTCGTAGACCACGAGCAGTACTTC. It translates to CATRSGVVDHEQYF.